The clone carrying this TCR beta chain was seen a few times. This entry comes from a study of beta chain features in type 1 diabetes. The authors reverse transcribed all of the isolated RNA, so sequencing captured expressed TCRB transcripts. The repertoire was sequenced with immunoSEQ multiplex PCR; TCRdb's copy has only in-frame clones and lacks some. The repertoire holds about 620,000 clones, with roughly 15% as singletons. V lost 3 bases, J lost 2 bases, and 6 bases lay in between. CDR3 size: 12 residues. In germline, CDR1 is GTSNPN, CDR2 SVGIG (reference sequence). The V and J genes are TRBV30 and TRBJ2-3; no clear D. Sequenced material: naive CD4+ T cells from blood. The receptor comes from a man younger than 30 in good health. CDR3 in DNA: TGTGCCTGGAGACTCAACACAGATACGCAGTATTTT. Its translation: CAWRLNTDTQYF.